A selection of T cell receptor beta chains follows, all from one sample in a study of T cell repertoires in cytomegalovirus infection. One entry per CDR3 protein, called by TCRdb with MiXCR from the reads. The repertoire includes roughly 110,000 distinct CDR3 sequences, around a tenth of them detected once, and approximately 33% sits in the top ten. Their antigens are not known. Source material: PBMCs, sequenced either directly or after in vitro stimulation (not recorded which). These receptor sequences come from a human donor in good health (CMV status not recorded). Some clones in this sample may be carry-over from other donors' samples. Each CDR3 is given with its conserved first and last residue. Clone size is stated in some rows and not others, as once, few, many or a class when expanded.

V	J	size	CDR3
TRBV12-3/TRBV12-4	TRBJ1-6	many	CASRGQGLGNSPLHF
TRBV7-9	TRBJ1-5	many	CASNAAGGQPQHF
TRBV5-6	TRBJ2-7	few	CASSRSHSYEQYF
TRBV7-2	TRBJ1-1	many	CASSLNWLNTEAFF
TRBV7-2	TRBJ2-5	many	CASSLGGSGETQYF
TRBV7-9	TRBJ2-1	few	CASSVGTSGIYEQFF
TRBV5-1	TRBJ2-5	NA	CASSLAGLVRAGEETQYF
TRBV11-2	TRBJ2-3	many	CASSRTVVADTQYF
TRBV12-3/TRBV12-4	TRBJ2-2	many	CASSLGLTGELFF
TRBV7-6	TRBJ2-1	many	CASSPTETSGINEQFF
TRBV5-5	TRBJ2-5	NA	CASSLEGLQRGKETQYF
TRBV19	TRBJ2-1	NA	CASSSLLAGGYNEQFF
TRBV7-9	TRBJ1-2	NA	CASSLLGLWSYTF
TRBV4-3	TRBJ2-7	few	CASSPGTGANEQYF
TRBV19	TRBJ2-6	many	CASSQPGGVSSGANVLTF
TRBV6-4	TRBJ1-2	NA	CASMPGQGSNYGYTF
TRBV11-2	TRBJ1-2	medium-sized	CASSLDRTDYGYTF
TRBV7-2	TRBJ2-5	many	CASSLERGRVETQYF
TRBV6-2/TRBV6-3	TRBJ2-7	many	CASSYSDRSPIGEQYF
TRBV7-6	TRBJ2-7	few	CASSPDAYEQYF
TRBV6-5	TRBJ2-1	many	CASSYSRLAGAYNEQFF
TRBV29-1	TRBJ1-2	NA	CSVEVPTQPYGYTF
TRBV5-4	TRBJ1-1	few	CASSSSMNTEAFF
TRBV9	TRBJ2-2	many	CASTRSGRPGTGELFF
TRBV6-1	TRBJ2-6	NA	CASSQAPSSGANVLTF
TRBV19	TRBJ2-1	many	CASRTSSRYNEQFF
TRBV29-1	TRBJ2-5	few	CSVERLTDQETQYF
TRBV7-8	TRBJ2-1	many	CASSQRLAPRNSNEQFF
TRBV2	TRBJ2-2	NA	CASRLGELFF
TRBV5-6	TRBJ1-2	few	CASSGTGTVYGYTF
TRBV6-1	TRBJ2-7	many	CASRDGTSGRGYEQYF
TRBV7-6	TRBJ2-1	NA	CASSLGYAGKGNEQFF
TRBV11-2	TRBJ1-2	few	CASSLDINYGYTF
TRBV7-2	TRBJ2-3	few	CASSFMRADTQYF
TRBV2	TRBJ1-6	few	CASSESTGNNSPLHF
TRBV6-2/TRBV6-3	TRBJ1-1	few	CATVRNTEAFF
TRBV7-2	TRBJ2-2	NA	CASPSPIGELFF
TRBV7-2	TRBJ2-3	many	CASSLAGGGMDTQYF
TRBV7-2	TRBJ1-2	few	CASSSPGYYGYTF
TRBV6-1	TRBJ2-5	many	CASSNRDRGERGVDQYF
TRBV4-3	TRBJ1-2	many	CASSSQDRGYGYTF
TRBV20-1	TRBJ2-1	NA	CSARSRGDLGEQFF
TRBV7-6	TRBJ2-5	many	CASNNIAGVETQYF
TRBV24-1	TRBJ2-5	many	CATSPGTGGAAQYF
TRBV19	TRBJ1-5	few	CASKDSNQPQHF
TRBV18	TRBJ2-1	NA	CASSPGGSASSYNEQFF
TRBV6-2/TRBV6-3	TRBJ2-2	NA	CASSPLGPGGELFF
TRBV7-8	TRBJ2-7	NA	CASSFGLAGGTYEQYF
TRBV12-3/TRBV12-4	TRBJ2-7	many	CASSLSGVEVEQYF
TRBV7-2	TRBJ1-2	many	CASSLDGGGDTF
TRBV9	TRBJ2-1	few	CASSTSGSSYNEQFF
TRBV30	TRBJ1-3	many	CAWSRKGFSSGNTIYF
TRBV7-8	TRBJ2-7	many	CASSLGNFGLDEQYF
TRBV20-1	TRBJ2-1	NA	CSARSGTSGSNEQFF